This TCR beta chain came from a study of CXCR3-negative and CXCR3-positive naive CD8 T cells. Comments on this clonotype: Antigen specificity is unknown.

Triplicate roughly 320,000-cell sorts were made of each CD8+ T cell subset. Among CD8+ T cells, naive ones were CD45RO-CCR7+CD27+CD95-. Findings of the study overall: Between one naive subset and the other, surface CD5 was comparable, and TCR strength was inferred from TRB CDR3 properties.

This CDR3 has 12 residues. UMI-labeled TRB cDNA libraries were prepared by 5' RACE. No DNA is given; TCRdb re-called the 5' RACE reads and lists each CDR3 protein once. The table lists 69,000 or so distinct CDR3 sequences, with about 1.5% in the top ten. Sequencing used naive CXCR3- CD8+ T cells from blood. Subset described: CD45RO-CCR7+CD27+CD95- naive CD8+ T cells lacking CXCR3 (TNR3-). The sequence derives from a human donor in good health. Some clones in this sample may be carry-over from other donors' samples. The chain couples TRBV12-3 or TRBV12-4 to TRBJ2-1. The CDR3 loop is CASSLNQDEQFF.